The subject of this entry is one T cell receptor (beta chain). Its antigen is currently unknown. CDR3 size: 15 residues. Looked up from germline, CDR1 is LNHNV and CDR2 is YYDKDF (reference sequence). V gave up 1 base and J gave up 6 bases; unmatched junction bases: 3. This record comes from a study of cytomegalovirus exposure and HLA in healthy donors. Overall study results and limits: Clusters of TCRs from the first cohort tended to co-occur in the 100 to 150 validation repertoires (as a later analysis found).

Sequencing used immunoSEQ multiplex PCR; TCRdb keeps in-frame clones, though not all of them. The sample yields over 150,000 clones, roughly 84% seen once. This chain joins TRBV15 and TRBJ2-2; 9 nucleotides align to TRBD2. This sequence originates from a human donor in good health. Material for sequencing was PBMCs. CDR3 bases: TGTGCCACCAGCAGAGGATCTAGCGGGGCCGGGGAGCTGTTTTTT. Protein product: CATSRGSSGAGELFF.